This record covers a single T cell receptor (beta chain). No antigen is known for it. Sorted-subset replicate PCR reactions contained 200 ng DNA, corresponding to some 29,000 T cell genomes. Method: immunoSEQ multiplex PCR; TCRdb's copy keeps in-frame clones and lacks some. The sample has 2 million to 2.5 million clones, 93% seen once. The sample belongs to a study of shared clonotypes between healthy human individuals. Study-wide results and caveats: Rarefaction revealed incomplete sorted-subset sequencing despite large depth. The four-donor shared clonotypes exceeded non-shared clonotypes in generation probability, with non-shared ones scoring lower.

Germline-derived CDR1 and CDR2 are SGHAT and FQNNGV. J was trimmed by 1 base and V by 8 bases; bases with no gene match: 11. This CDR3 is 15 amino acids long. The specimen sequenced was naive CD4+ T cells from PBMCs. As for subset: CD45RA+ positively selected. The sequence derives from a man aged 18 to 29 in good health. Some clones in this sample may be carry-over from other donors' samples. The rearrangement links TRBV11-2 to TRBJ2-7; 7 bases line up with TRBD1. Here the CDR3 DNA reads TGTGCCAGCGGTCCTATTACGGGACAGTCCTACGAGCAGTACTTC. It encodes CASGPITGQSYEQYF. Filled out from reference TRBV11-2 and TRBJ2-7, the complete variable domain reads EAGVAQSPRYKIIEKRQSVAFWCNPISGHATLYWYQQILGQGPKLLIQFQNNGVVDDSQLPKDRFSAERLKGVDSTLKIQPAKLEDSAVYLCASGPITGQSYEQYFGPGTRLTVT.